This T cell receptor beta chain was identified in a study of blood T cell repertoires in COVID-19. At the level of the study: Specimens from acute and convalescent COVID-19 originated in the United States, Italy and Spain.

Clones were read by immunoSEQ multiplex PCR, and TCRdb kept only the in-frame ones, dropping some. The sample includes roughly 110,000 clones, around four fifths of them seen just once. Germline CDR1 is LNHDA and CDR2 is SQIVND (reference sequence). The V end lost 2 bases, the J end lost 1 base, and 12 bases lay between the germline ends. CDR3 length: 16 amino acids. The rearrangement uses TRBV19 and TRBJ1-5; D remains ambiguous. This receptor was obtained from a woman aged 40 to 50 with acute or convalescent COVID-19. The specimen sequenced was peripheral blood. CDR3 loop: CASSIFLSVSNQPQHF. Written as DNA, the CDR3 is TGTGCCAGTAGTATATTTCTCTCAGTCAGCAATCAGCCCCAGCATTTT. Based on the CDR3 plus reference TRBV19 and TRBJ1-5, the full variable domain is DGGITQSPKYLFRKEGQNVTLSCEQNLNHDAMYWYRQDPGQGLRLIYYSQIVNDFQKGDIAEGYSVSREKKESFPLTVTSAQKNPTAFYLCASSIFLSVSNQPQHFGDGTRLSIL.